The 20 T cell receptor beta chains below were found in one sample sequenced in a study of blood T cell repertoires in COVID-19. Sequencing was performed with immunoSEQ multiplex PCR; in TCRdb, only in-frame clones are kept and a portion is missing. The sample includes under 250,000 clones, almost 85% of them seen just once. What was sequenced was peripheral blood. The receptors derive from a man between 45 and 60 years old with COVID-19, enrolled during active disease.

The count of this clone is one. This sequence joins TRBV28 and TRBJ1-4; D may be TRBD1 (5 bases). This CDR3 has 14 residues. V was pared by 3 bases and J by 10 bases, with 15 bases between. Germline-derived CDR1 and CDR2 are MDHEN and SYDVKM. The CDR3 DNA sequence: TGTGCCAGCAGTTTTGGGGGGAAAGTCGGAAAACTGTTTTTT. It is translated as CASSFGGKVGKLFF.

V and J are TRBV2 and TRBJ1-2, with 9 bases aligning to TRBD1. The V segment lost 0 bases and the J segment 8 bases; nucleotides outside the gene matches: 10. The CDR3 loop spans 16 amino acids. The V gene's germline CDR1 is SNHLY and CDR2 FYNNEI. CDR3 in amino acids: CASSEALRGTGLGYTF. The DNA for the CDR3 is TGTGCCAGCAGTGAAGCGCTTCGGGGGACAGGGCTAGGCTACACCTTC.

The chain combines TRBV4-1 with TRBJ2-7, with TRBD2 identical over 7 bases. This CDR3 is built from 16 residues. Germline V gives CDR1 MGHRA, CDR2 YSYEKL. Trimming at V came to 1 base and at J to 3 bases, leaving 9 bases not matched to a gene. The CDR3, as DNA: TGCGCCAGCAGCCAAGGTGTCAGTTCTAGCGGCTACGAGCAGTACTTC. Translation gives CASSQGVSSSGYEQYF.

CDR3 amino acids: CASRSDRRQFNYGYTF. The CDR3 DNA reads as TGTGCCAGCAGATCAGACAGGCGGCAGTTTAACTATGGCTACACCTTC. The chain uses TRBV28 and TRBJ1-2; TRBD1 is a possible D gene (6 bases). The CDR3 has 16 residues. Germline-derived CDR1 and CDR2 are MDHEN and SYDVKM. V shed 6 bases and J shed 1 base, with 18 bases lying between them.

The J gene is TRBJ1-1, the V gene TRBV7-2; D is uncertain. CDR1 SGHTA and CDR2 FQGNSA come from the germline V gene. This CDR3 is built from 14 residues. Trimming left V 5 bases short and J 0 bases short, with 10 bases between. The CDR3 spells CASSLNMMNTEAFF. The CDR3 coding sequence is TGTGCCAGCAGCCTGAACATGATGAACACTGAAGCTTTCTTT.

The rearrangement uses TRBV5-6 and TRBJ1-5, with unresolved D. The length of the CDR3 is 13 residues. V was clipped by 3 bases and J by 2 bases, with 6 bases between them. In germline, CDR1 is SGHDT, CDR2 YYEEEE. CDR3 residues: CASSSSGNQPQHF. As DNA, the CDR3 is TGTGCCAGCAGCTCCTCAGGCAATCAGCCCCAGCATTTT.

This chain links TRBV21-1 with TRBJ2-7; TRBD1 was called by the table and not checked on the DNA. TRBV21-1 is tagged as a pseudogene. The CDR3 runs 17 residues. The CDR3 DNA reads as TGTGCCAGCAGCTCGCGGACAGGGGTAAACCTTTCCTACGAGCAGTACTTC. This encodes CASSSRTGVNLSYEQYF.

This clone was seen a few times. The J gene is TRBJ1-5, the V gene TRBV18; 9 bases line up with TRBD1. Looked up from germline, CDR1 is KGHSH and CDR2 is LQKENI. V lost 6 bases to trimming and J lost 5 bases; unmatched junction nucleotides: 5. This CDR3 contains 14 residues. CDR3 coding DNA: TGTGCCAGCTCGGGACAGGGTTTGGATCAGCCCCAGCATTTT. It yields the protein CASSGQGLDQPQHF.

The CDR3 coding sequence is TGTGCCATCAGTCCGCGGGAGATGAACACTGAAGCTTTCTTT. It yields the protein CAISPREMNTEAFF. The chain uses TRBV10-3 and TRBJ1-1; unclear D gene. Trimming pared 5 bases from V and 0 bases from J, leaving 10 bases between. This CDR3 has 14 residues. Looked up from germline, CDR1 is ENHRY and CDR2 is SYGVKD.

This chain connects TRBV3-1 (or the pseudogene TRBV3-2) to TRBJ1-3; D is unclear. V was clipped by 3 bases and J by 5 bases, with 14 bases between them. CDR3 length: 15 residues. The germline gives CDR1 LGHDT, CDR2 YNNKEL (reference sequence). The CDR3 DNA reads TGTGCCAGCAGCCAGGCGCGGGGAATACGAAACACCATATATTTT. Protein sequence: CASSQARGIRNTIYF.

The chain's CDR3 is CASSYAGANTGELFF. The DNA of the CDR3 is TGTGCCAGCAGTTACGCAGGGGCGAACACCGGGGAGCTGTTTTTT. This rearrangement joins TRBV6-5 to TRBJ2-2; tentatively, D is TRBD1 (6 bases). V lost 2 bases, J lost 0 bases, and 7 bases lay in between. The V gene's germline CDR1 is MNHEY and CDR2 SVGAGI. This CDR3 has 15 amino acids.

This chain connects TRBV3-1 (or the pseudogene TRBV3-2) to TRBJ2-1; TRBD2 agrees at 7 bases. Germline CDR1 and CDR2: LGHDT and YNNKEL (reference sequence). This CDR3 has 16 amino acids. V gave up 4 bases and J gave up 0 bases; unmatched junction bases: 6. CDR3 region: CASSLLWTSSYNEQFF. The CDR3 DNA is TGTGCCAGCAGCCTTTTATGGACTAGCTCCTACAATGAGCAGTTCTTC.

There are a few counts of this clone. The chain employs TRBV20-1 and TRBJ2-1, with TRBD2 matching 11 bases. The CDR3 length is 16 residues. V trimming: 3 bases; J trimming: 10 bases; junction bases outside the gene matches: 14. In germline, CDR1 is DFQATT, CDR2 SNEGSKA (reference sequence). The CDR3 protein is CSASGLAGDATGEQFF. The CDR3, as DNA: TGCAGTGCTAGTGGACTAGCGGGTGATGCAACGGGGGAGCAGTTCTTC.

CDR3 residues: CASSTDRGVNSPLHF. The CDR3 DNA reads as TGTGCCAGCAGTACGGACAGGGGCGTCAATTCACCCCTCCACTTT. The chain has TRBV6-5 and TRBJ1-6, with 9 bases aligning to TRBD1. This CDR3 contains 15 residues. Germline V gives CDR1 MNHEY, CDR2 SVGAGI. After removal of 5 bases from V and 7 bases from J, the junction contained 6 bases not matched to a gene.

This chain connects TRBV7-2 to TRBJ1-5; D is undetermined. V lost 1 base and J lost 0, with 7 bases in between. CDR1 is SGHTA, CDR2 FQGNSA, per germline. CDR3 size: 15 residues. The DNA for the CDR3 is TGTGCCAGCAGCTTAGGGGAGTATAGCAATCAGCCCCAGCATTTT. Encoded protein: CASSLGEYSNQPQHF.

The J gene is TRBJ1-3, the V gene TRBV9, with TRBD1 identical over 8 bases. CDR3 length: 16 amino acids. Trimming at V came to 2 bases and at J to 4 bases, leaving 8 bases not matched to a gene. Germline V gives CDR1 SGDLS, CDR2 YYNGEE. The CDR3 spells CASSVLTGVEGNTIYF. In DNA form, the CDR3 reads TGTGCCAGCAGCGTCCTGACAGGGGTGGAAGGAAACACCATATATTTT.

This rearrangement joins TRBV12-3 or TRBV12-4 to TRBJ1-5; D remains unclear. V was trimmed by 6 bases and J by 0 bases, leaving 6 bases between them. This CDR3 has 13 amino acids. CDR3 region: CASSVSSNQPQHF. As DNA, the CDR3 is TGTGCCAGCAGCGTCAGTAGCAATCAGCCCCAGCATTTT.

The chain employs TRBV6-2 or TRBV6-3 and TRBJ1-1; D is undetermined. V was clipped by 2 bases and J by 9 bases, with 7 bases between them. Germline CDR1 is MNHEY and CDR2 is SVGEGT. CDR3 length: 11 amino acids. The DNA for the CDR3 is TGTGCCAGCAGTTACAGAGGGAAAGCTTTCTTT. This codes for CASSYRGKAFF.

This rearrangement joins TRBV9 to TRBJ2-1; D is unresolved. This CDR3 contains 11 residues. Germline CDR1 reads SGDLS; CDR2 reads YYNGEE. Trimming took off 4 bases at V and 6 bases at J, with 5 bases between the two ends. The CDR3: CASSTSNEQFF. Written as DNA, the CDR3 is TGTGCCAGCAGCACTTCCAATGAGCAGTTCTTC.

The V call is TRBV3-1 (or the pseudogene TRBV3-2), the J call TRBJ2-2, with 9 bases lining up with TRBD2. Germline V gene sequence: CDR1 LGHDT, CDR2 YNNKEL (reference sequence). The CDR3 consists of 16 residues. V was pared by 4 bases and J by 6 bases, with 9 bases of the junction left unmatched. CDR3 DNA sequence: TGTGCCAGCAGCCCCGGACTAGCGACAAAGGCCGGGGAGCTGTTTTTT. This sequence encodes CASSPGLATKAGELFF.